The clone carrying this T cell receptor (beta chain) was counted once. These data originate in a study of blood T cell repertoires in COVID-19. On the study more broadly: Researchers got acute and convalescent COVID-19 samples from the United States, Italy and Spain.

TCRdb's table, derived via immunoSEQ multiplex PCR, lists solely in-frame clones and lacks some. This table has some 180,000 clones, about four fifths appearing once. The germline gives CDR1 LGHDT, CDR2 YNNKEL (reference sequence). V was clipped by 2 bases and J by 3 bases; unmatched bases: 10. This CDR3 is built from 18 residues. The genes are TRBV3-1 (or the pseudogene TRBV3-2) and TRBJ2-2; TRBD1 agrees at 9 bases. Sequencing input: peripheral blood. The source of this sequence is a woman aged 40 to 50 with COVID-19, enrolled during active disease. The CDR3 loop is CASSQIYSGTGYTGELFF. The CDR3 bases are TGTGCCAGCAGCCAAATCTACTCCGGGACAGGGTACACCGGGGAGCTGTTTTTT.